The 23 T cell receptor beta chains listed next were all sequenced from one sample in a study of PD-1 blockade in classical Hodgkin lymphoma. Assay: immunoSEQ multiplex PCR; the TCRdb copy retains only in-frame clones and omits some. Of roughly 100,000 clones listed, 85% to 90% were seen once; the top ten hold approximately 6.3%. In every patient, relapse followed autologous stem cell transplantation, while exposure to brentuximab vedotin differed. Here the sequenced sample was peripheral blood mononuclear cells (PBMCs), taken before the second cycle of nivolumab. All receptors come from a human donor with classical Hodgkin lymphoma.

The chain couples TRBV2 to TRBJ2-7, with TRBD1 identical over 7 bases. This CDR3 has 14 residues. The trim removed 10 bases at V and 2 bases at J, leaving 11 bases unmatched. The germline V gene has CDR1 SNHLY and CDR2 FYNNEI. CDR3 DNA: TGTGCCAACAGAGGGGGCCCGATGACCTACGAGCAGTACTTC. Its protein is CANRGGPMTYEQYF.

The rearrangement links TRBV9 to TRBJ2-5; 12 nucleotides line up with TRBD1. The CDR3 extends over 21 amino acids. V gave up 3 bases and J gave up 3 bases; unmatched junction bases: 21. Germline loops: CDR1 SGDLS, CDR2 YYNGEE. The CDR3 nucleotides are TGTGCCAGCAGCGCGTACCTATCTGGGGCGGGACAGGGGGCGCGAAAAGAGACCCAGTACTTC. This translates into CASSAYLSGAGQGARKETQYF.

V usage is TRBV7-2 and J usage is TRBJ2-1; D possibly corresponds to TRBD2 (6 bases). The CDR3 length is 14 residues. V shed 8 bases and J shed 4 bases, with 15 bases lying between them. Germline assignment: CDR1 SGHTA and CDR2 FQGNSA. The CDR3 region has the DNA TGTGCCAGCGGAAAGGACGGGACTTACAATGAGCAGTTCTTC. Amino acids: CASGKDGTYNEQFF.

The rearrangement links TRBV27 to TRBJ1-1; 7 bases line up with TRBD1. In germline, CDR1 is MNHEY, CDR2 SMNVEV (reference sequence). J lost 1 base, V lost 5 bases, and 10 bases had no gene match. The CDR3 spans 16 residues. CDR3 in amino acids: CASSPGQVLGNTEAFF. The CDR3 DNA reads TGTGCCAGCAGTCCTGGACAGGTACTCGGGAACACTGAAGCTTTCTTT.

The rearrangement joins TRBV11-3 to TRBJ2-1; no firm D call. Trimming removed 4 bases at V and 5 bases at J, with 6 bases between. The CDR3 spans 12 residues. The germline V gene has CDR1 SGHNT and CDR2 YENEEA. DNA for the CDR3: TGTGCCAGCAGCTCGTTTGACAATGAGCAGTTCTTC. Its protein is CASSSFDNEQFF. The full variable domain, completed using reference TRBV11-3 and TRBJ2-1, is EAGVVQSPRYKIIEKKQPVAFWCNPISGHNTLYWYLQNLGQGPELLIRYENEEAVDDSQLPKDRFSAERLKGVDSTLKIQPAELGDSAVYLCASSSFDNEQFFGPGTRLTVL.

The CDR3 is CASSVTSGGDEQFF. The CDR3, as DNA: TGCGCCAGCAGCGTTACTAGCGGGGGCGATGAGCAGTTCTTC. The rearrangement links TRBV5-1 to TRBJ2-1, with 11 bases lining up with TRBD2. V gave up 4 bases and J gave up 8 bases; unmatched junction bases: 5. The CDR3 runs 14 residues. Germline CDR1 and CDR2: SGHRS and YFSETQ. The complete variable domain, with remaining parts taken from reference TRBV5-1 and TRBJ2-1, reads KAGVTQTPRYLIKTRGQQVTLSCSPISGHRSVSWYQQTPGQGLQFLFEYFSETQRNKGNFPGRFSGRQFSNSRSEMNVSTLELGDSALYLCASSVTSGGDEQFFGPGTRLTVL.

The V call is TRBV5-1, the J call TRBJ2-7; 7 positions agree with TRBD1. Looked up from germline, CDR1 is SGHRS and CDR2 is YFSETQ. The CDR3 runs 14 residues. J gave up 4 bases and V 4 bases, and 8 bases lay outside the gene matches. CDR3: CASSQTTGSYEQYF. The DNA for the CDR3 is TGCGCCAGCAGCCAAACGACAGGGTCGTACGAGCAGTACTTC. The full variable domain, with the rest looked up from reference TRBV5-1 and TRBJ2-7, is KAGVTQTPRYLIKTRGQQVTLSCSPISGHRSVSWYQQTPGQGLQFLFEYFSETQRNKGNFPGRFSGRQFSNSRSEMNVSTLELGDSALYLCASSQTTGSYEQYFGPGTRLTVT.

The chain uses TRBV10-3 and TRBJ2-4; 13 bases map to TRBD2. The CDR3 length is 14 residues. With 0 bases clipped from V and 15 bases from J, the junction kept 5 bases outside the gene matches. Germline V gene sequence: CDR1 ENHRY, CDR2 SYGVKD. CDR3 in amino acids: CAISESLAGGFLYF. The CDR3, as DNA: TGTGCCATCAGTGAGTCACTAGCGGGGGGGTTCTTGTACTTC.

This clone was counted only a few times. The chain is built from TRBV5-1 and TRBJ1-2; tentatively, D is TRBD1 (6 bases). Trimming removed 2 bases from V and 4 bases from J, with 24 bases in between. Germline assignment: CDR1 SGHRS and CDR2 YFSETQ. The CDR3 runs to 18 residues. As DNA, the CDR3 is TGCGCCAGCAGCTTTAACCAACAAACCGGGACACAACTCTATGGCTACACCTTC. Amino acid sequence: CASSFNQQTGTQLYGYTF.

V is TRBV4-1 and J is TRBJ2-2, with D possibly being TRBD1 (6 bases). Trimming removed 6 bases at V and 6 bases at J, with 8 bases between. In germline, CDR1 is MGHRA, CDR2 YSYEKL. The CDR3 contains 12 residues. The CDR3 nucleotides read TGCGCCAGCAGTTCAGGGGCCGGGGAGCTGTTTTTT. This translates into CASSSGAGELFF.

The gene calls are TRBV30 and TRBJ2-7; no definite D call. The V gene lost 3 bases and the J gene lost 3 bases, with 9 bases spanning the gap. Germline CDR1 and CDR2: GTSNPN and SVGIG (reference sequence). The CDR3 loop spans 12 amino acids. The CDR3 DNA reads as TGTGCCTGGAGCTACGGCCTCTACGAGCAGTACTTC. The encoded protein is CAWSYGLYEQYF.

The chain uses TRBV9 and TRBJ2-1, with 9 bases fitting TRBD2. From germline, CDR1 is SGDLS and CDR2 YYNGEE. The CDR3 is 15 amino acids. V gave up 0 bases and J gave up 6 bases; unmatched junction bases: 4. DNA of the CDR3: TGTGCCAGCAGCGTAGGACTAGCGGATACCAATGAGCAGTTCTTC. It specifies CASSVGLADTNEQFF.

The chain recombines TRBV6-5 with TRBJ2-7; either TRBD1 or TRBD2 may supply D (5 bases each). Germline values: CDR1 MNHEY, CDR2 SVGAGI. V lost 2 bases to trimming and J lost 6 bases, with 8 bases between them. This CDR3 has 12 residues. The CDR3 DNA follows: TGTGCCAGCAGTTACGGTGGGGGCGAGCAGTACTTC. Translating gives CASSYGGGEQYF.

The chain joins TRBV7-9 to TRBJ2-1, with TRBD1 as a possible D gene (6 bases). Germline V lookup: CDR1 SEHNR, CDR2 FQNEAQ (reference sequence). The CDR3 runs 11 residues. The CDR3 sequence: CAYRENNEQFF. The CDR3 DNA reads as TGTGCTTACAGGGAAAACAATGAGCAGTTCTTC.

The chain employs TRBV7-6 and TRBJ1-5, with 9 bases fitting TRBD1. Unmatched junction bases numbered 3, after V lost 3 bases and J lost 6 bases. CDR1 and CDR2 (germline): SGHVS, FNYEAQ. The CDR3 spans 14 residues. CDR3 loop: CASSLGQGAQPQHF. The CDR3 DNA sequence: TGTGCCAGCAGCTTGGGACAGGGAGCTCAGCCCCAGCATTTT.

This clone was recorded a few times. This chain connects TRBV30 to TRBJ1-1; D unclear. Germline CDR1 reads GTSNPN; CDR2 reads SVGIG (reference sequence). Trimming removed 3 bases at V and 5 bases at J, with 4 bases between. The CDR3 has 10 amino acids. The CDR3 loop is CAWSGTEAFF. For the CDR3, the DNA is TGTGCCTGGAGCGGAACTGAAGCTTTCTTT.

This sequence joins TRBV7-2 and TRBJ1-6; the match to TRBD1 covers 7 bases. With V trimmed by 7 bases and J by 10 bases, 13 bases remained unmatched. Germline V gene sequence: CDR1 SGHTA, CDR2 FQGNSA. This CDR3 spans 15 amino acids. For the CDR3, the DNA is TGTGCCAGCAACACGAGACAGGGCGGCCGCTCACCCCTCCACTTT. This codes for CASNTRQGGRSPLHF. Full variable domain (remainder filled in from reference TRBV7-2 and TRBJ1-6): GAGVSQSPSNKVTEKGKDVELRCDPISGHTALYWYRQSLGQGLEFLIYFQGNSAPDKSGLPSDRFSAERTGGSVSTLTIQRTQQEDSAVYLCASNTRQGGRSPLHFGNGTRLTVT.

This clone was seen only a few times. The CDR3 sequence: CASSRIGGRGEAFF. For the CDR3, the DNA is TGTGCCAGCAGCCGCATTGGGGGGCGGGGTGAAGCTTTCTTT. The genes are TRBV14 and TRBJ1-1; TRBD1 might be the D (6 bases). Trimming cost V 4 bases and J 7 bases, with 16 bases left between them. This CDR3 is 14 amino acids long. Germline CDR1 reads SGHDN; CDR2 reads FVKESK.

The genes are TRBV2 and TRBJ1-6, with D hard to call. This CDR3 is 14 amino acids long. V dropped 9 bases and J dropped 0 bases, with 9 bases sitting between them. Germline assignment: CDR1 SNHLY and CDR2 FYNNEI. The CDR3 spells CARTPSSYNSPLHF. In DNA, the CDR3 is TGTGCCAGGACACCGAGCTCCTATAATTCACCCCTCCACTTT.

A remark on this clone: One end of the junction does not line up with germline, which may come from a read error. The chain recombines TRBV6-5 with TRBJ1-5; 8 nucleotides match TRBD1. This CDR3 has 13 residues. The germline V gene encodes CDR1 MNHEY and CDR2 SVGAGI. The CDR3 loop reads CASSPGQGAISYF. In DNA, the CDR3 is TGTGCCAGCAGCCCCGGGCAGGGGGCGATCTCGTATTTT.

This clone came up once. V usage is TRBV27 and J usage is TRBJ1-2, with no clear D. Germline CDR1 MNHEY, CDR2 SMNVEV (reference sequence). There are 18 residues in the CDR3. V lost 5 bases, J lost 1 base, and 23 bases lay in between. CDR3 nucleotide sequence: TGTGCCAGCAGTGCCTACTCCGGGTGGGCAGTTCTTAACTATGGCTACACCTTC. Encoded protein: CASSAYSGWAVLNYGYTF.

V gene TRBV6-6 combines with J gene TRBJ2-5, with 7 positions matching TRBD1. CDR1 and CDR2 (germline): MNHNY, SVGAGI (reference sequence). CDR3 length: 15 amino acids. J was trimmed by 0 bases and V by 6 bases; bases with no gene match: 7. CDR3 in amino acids: CASSPGTEYQETQYF. The CDR3 DNA follows: TGTGCCAGCAGCCCCGGGACAGAGTACCAAGAGACCCAGTACTTC.

Comment on this clone: Likely a read error: the CDR3 ends without its conserved phenylalanine or tryptophan. The chain recombines TRBV5-5 with TRBJ1-2; D remains unclear. The CDR3 totals 13 residues. Trimming pared 2 bases from V and 0 bases from J, leaving 5 bases between. Germline CDR1 is SGHKS and CDR2 is YYEKEE (reference sequence). The CDR3 loop is CASSLDTNYGYTL. For the CDR3, the DNA is TGTGCCAGCAGCTTAGATACTAACTATGGCTACACCCTC.